This TCR beta chain comes out of a study of control samples from healthy donors and cancer patients. Trimming shortened V by 11 bases and J by 6 bases, and 20 bases separated the two germline ends. This CDR3 spans 14 amino acids. CDR1 and CDR2 (germline): MNHEY, SVGAGI. Assay used: immunoSEQ multiplex PCR; TCRdb lists only in-frame clones, some missing. The data contain over 200,000 clones, over 75% of them singletons. The material sequenced was PBMCs. This sequence joins TRBV6-5 and TRBJ2-1; D gene unclear. The receptor was isolated from a woman in her sixties or seventies with lung cancer. The CDR3 DNA reads as TGTGCCGTAACCGGAAGACTCCCGGCCAATGAGCAGTTCTTC. It is translated as CAVTGRLPANEQFF.